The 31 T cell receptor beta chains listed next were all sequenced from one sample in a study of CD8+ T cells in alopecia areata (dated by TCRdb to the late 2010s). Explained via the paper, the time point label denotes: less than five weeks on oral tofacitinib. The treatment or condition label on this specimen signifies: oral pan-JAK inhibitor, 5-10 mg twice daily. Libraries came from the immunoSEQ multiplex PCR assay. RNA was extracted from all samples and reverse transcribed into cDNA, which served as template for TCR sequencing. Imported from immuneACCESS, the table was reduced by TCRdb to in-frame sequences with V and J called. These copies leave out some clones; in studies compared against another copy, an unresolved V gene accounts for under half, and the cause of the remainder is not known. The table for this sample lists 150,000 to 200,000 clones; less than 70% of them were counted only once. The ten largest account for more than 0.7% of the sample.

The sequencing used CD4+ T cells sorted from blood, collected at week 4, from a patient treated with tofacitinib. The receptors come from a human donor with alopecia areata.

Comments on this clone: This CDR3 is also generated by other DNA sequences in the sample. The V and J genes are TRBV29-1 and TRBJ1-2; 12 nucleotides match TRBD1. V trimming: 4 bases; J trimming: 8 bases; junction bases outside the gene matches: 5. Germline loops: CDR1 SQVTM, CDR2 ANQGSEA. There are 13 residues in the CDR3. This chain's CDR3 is CSVVGQGAWGYTF. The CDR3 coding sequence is TGCAGCGTTGTGGGACAGGGGGCTTGGGGCTACACCTTC.

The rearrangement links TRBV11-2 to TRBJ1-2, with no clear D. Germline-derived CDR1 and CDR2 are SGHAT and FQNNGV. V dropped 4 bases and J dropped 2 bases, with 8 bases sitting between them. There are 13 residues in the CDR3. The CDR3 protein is CASSSTVNYGYTF. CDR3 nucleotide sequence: TGTGCCAGCAGCTCGACTGTGAACTATGGCTACACCTTC.

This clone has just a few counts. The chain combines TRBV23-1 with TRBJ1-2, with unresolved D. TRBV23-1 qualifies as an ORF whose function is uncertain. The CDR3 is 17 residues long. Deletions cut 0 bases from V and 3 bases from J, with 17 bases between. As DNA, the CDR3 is TGCGCCAGCAGTCAATCGGGCTCCGAGAACACCTACTATGGCTACACCTTC. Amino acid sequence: CASSQSGSENTYYGYTF.

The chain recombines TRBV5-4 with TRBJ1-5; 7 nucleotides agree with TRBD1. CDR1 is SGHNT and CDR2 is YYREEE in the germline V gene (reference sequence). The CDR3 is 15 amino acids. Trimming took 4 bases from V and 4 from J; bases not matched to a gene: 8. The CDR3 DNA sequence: TGTGCCAGCAGCGTAACCGGGACAGAAAATCAGCCCCAGCATTTT. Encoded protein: CASSVTGTENQPQHF.

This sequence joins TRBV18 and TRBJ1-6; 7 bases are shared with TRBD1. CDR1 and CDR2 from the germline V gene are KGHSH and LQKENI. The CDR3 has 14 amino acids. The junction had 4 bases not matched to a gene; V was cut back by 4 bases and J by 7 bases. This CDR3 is CASSRDRENSPLHF. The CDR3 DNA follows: TGTGCCAGCTCACGTGACAGGGAAAATTCACCCCTCCACTTT.

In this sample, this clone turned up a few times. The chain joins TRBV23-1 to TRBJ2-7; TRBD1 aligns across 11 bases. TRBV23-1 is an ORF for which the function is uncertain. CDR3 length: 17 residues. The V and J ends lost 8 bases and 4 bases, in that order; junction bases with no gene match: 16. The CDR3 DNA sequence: TGCGCCAGCGGATGGGACAGGGGGAGCCCCAAGGCGTACGAGCAGTACTTC. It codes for CASGWDRGSPKAYEQYF.

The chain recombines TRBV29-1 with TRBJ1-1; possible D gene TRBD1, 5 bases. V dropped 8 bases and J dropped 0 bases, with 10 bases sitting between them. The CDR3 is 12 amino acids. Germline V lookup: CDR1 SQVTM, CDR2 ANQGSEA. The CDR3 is CSTEGVNTEAFF. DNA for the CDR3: TGCAGCACCGAAGGGGTGAACACTGAAGCTTTCTTT.

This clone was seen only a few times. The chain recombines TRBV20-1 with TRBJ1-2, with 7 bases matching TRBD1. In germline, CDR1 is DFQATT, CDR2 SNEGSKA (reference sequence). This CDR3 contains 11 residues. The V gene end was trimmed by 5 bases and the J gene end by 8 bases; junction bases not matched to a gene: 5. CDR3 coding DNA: TGCAGTGCTCCATACAGGGGAGGCTACACCTTC. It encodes CSAPYRGGYTF.

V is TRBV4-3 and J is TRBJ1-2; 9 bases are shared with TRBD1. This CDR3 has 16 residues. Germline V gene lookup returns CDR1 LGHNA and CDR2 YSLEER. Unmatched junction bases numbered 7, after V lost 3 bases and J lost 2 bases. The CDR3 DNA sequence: TGCGCCAGCAGCCAGTACGGACAGGGGCAAAACTATGGCTACACCTTC. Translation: CASSQYGQGQNYGYTF.

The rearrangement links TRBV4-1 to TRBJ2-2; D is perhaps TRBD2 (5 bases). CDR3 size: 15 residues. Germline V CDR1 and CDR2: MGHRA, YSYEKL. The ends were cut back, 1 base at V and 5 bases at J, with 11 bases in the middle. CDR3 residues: CASSQVAGQTGELFF. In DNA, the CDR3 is TGCGCCAGCAGCCAAGTGGCGGGTCAGACCGGGGAGCTGTTTTTT.

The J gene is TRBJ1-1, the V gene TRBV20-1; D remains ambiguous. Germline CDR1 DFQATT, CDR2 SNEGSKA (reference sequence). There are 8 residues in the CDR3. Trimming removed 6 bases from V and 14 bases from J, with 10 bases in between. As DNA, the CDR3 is TGCAGTGCCGGCCCAGAATTCTTT. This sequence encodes CSAGPEFF.

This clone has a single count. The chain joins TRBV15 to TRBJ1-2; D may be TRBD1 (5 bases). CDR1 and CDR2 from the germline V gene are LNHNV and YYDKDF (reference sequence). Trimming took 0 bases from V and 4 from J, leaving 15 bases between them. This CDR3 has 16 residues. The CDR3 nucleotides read TGTGCCACCAGCAGAGATCCCGGCCCCGGGGGCTATGGCTACACCTTC. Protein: CATSRDPGPGGYGYTF.

CDR3: CASQPKGTPSGNTIYF. The CDR3 bases are TGTGCCAGCCAACCCAAAGGGACTCCCTCTGGAAACACCATATATTTT. V usage is TRBV4-2 and J usage is TRBJ1-3; D is perhaps TRBD1 (5 bases). This CDR3 spans 16 amino acids. CDR1 LGHNA and CDR2 YNFKEQ come from the germline V gene. V lost 8 bases and J 0 bases, leaving 17 bases between the germline ends.

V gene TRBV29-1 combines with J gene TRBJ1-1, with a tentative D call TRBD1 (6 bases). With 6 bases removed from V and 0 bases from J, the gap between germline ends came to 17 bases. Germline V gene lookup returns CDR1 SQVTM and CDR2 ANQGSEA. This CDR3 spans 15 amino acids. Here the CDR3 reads CSVSSRTDLNTEAFF. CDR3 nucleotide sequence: TGCAGCGTCTCGTCCAGGACAGACTTGAACACTGAAGCTTTCTTT. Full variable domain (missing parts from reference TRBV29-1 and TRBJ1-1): SAVISQKPSRDICQRGTSLTIQCQVDSQVTMMFWYRQQPGQSLTLIATANQGSEATYESGFVIDKFPISRPNLTFSTLTVSNMSPEDSSIYLCSVSSRTDLNTEAFFGQGTRLTVV.

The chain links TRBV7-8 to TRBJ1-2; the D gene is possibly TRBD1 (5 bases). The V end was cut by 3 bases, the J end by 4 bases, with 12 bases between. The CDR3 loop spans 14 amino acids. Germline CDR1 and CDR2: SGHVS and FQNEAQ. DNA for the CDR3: TGTGCCAGCAGCTTTGGACACGGACTCTATGGCTACACCTTC. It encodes CASSFGHGLYGYTF.

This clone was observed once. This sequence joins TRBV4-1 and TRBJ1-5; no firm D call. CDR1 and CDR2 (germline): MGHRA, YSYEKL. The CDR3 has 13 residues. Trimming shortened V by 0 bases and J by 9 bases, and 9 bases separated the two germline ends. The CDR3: CASSQDGGRPQHF. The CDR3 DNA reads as TGCGCCAGCAGCCAAGACGGAGGGCGGCCCCAGCATTTT.

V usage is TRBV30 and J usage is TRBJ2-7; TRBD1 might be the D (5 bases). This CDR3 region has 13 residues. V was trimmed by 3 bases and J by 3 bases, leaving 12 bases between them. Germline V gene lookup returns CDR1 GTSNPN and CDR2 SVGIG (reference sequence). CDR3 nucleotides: TGTGCCTGGAGGACAGACCTTTACTACGAGCAGTACTTC. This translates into CAWRTDLYYEQYF.

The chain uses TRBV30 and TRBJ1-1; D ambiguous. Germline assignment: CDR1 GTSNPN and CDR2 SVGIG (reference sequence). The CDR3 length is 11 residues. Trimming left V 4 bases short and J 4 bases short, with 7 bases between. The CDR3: CAWTFGTEAFF. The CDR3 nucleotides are TGTGCCTGGACTTTTGGCACTGAAGCTTTCTTT.

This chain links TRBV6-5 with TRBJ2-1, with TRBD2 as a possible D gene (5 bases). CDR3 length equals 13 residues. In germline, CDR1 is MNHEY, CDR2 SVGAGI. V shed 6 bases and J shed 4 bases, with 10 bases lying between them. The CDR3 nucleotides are TGTGCCAGCAGCACGAGCGGATACAATGAGCAGTTCTTC. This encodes CASSTSGYNEQFF.

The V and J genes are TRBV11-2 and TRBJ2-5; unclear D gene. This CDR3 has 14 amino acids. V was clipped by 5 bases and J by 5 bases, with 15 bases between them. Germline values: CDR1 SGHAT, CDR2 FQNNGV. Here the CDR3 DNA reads TGTGCCAGCAGCCCCCGGATACTCGGGGAGACCCAGTACTTC. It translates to CASSPRILGETQYF. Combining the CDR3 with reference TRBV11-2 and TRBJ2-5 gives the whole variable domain EAGVAQSPRYKIIEKRQSVAFWCNPISGHATLYWYQQILGQGPKLLIQFQNNGVVDDSQLPKDRFSAERLKGVDSTLKIQPAKLEDSAVYLCASSPRILGETQYFGPGTRLLVL.

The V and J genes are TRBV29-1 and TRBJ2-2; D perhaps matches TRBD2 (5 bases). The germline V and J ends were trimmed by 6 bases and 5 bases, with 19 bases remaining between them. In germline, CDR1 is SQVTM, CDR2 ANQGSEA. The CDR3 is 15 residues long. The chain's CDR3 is CSVATAETGTGELFF. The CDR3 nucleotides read TGCAGCGTGGCGACCGCCGAGACGGGGACCGGGGAGCTGTTTTTT.

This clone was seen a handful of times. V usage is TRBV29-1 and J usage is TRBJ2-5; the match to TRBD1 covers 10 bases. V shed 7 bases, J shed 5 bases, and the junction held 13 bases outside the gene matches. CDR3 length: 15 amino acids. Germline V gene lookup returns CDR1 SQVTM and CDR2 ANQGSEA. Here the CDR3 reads CSAALGQGSWETQYF. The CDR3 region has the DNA TGCAGCGCCGCCCTGGGACAGGGGAGTTGGGAGACCCAGTACTTC.

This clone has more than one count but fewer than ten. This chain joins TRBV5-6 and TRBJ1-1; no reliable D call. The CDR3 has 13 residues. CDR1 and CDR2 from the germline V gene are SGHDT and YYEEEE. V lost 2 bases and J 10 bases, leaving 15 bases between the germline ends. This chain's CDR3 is CASSFTARESAFF. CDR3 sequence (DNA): TGTGCCAGCAGCTTCACCGCAAGGGAATCAGCTTTCTTT.

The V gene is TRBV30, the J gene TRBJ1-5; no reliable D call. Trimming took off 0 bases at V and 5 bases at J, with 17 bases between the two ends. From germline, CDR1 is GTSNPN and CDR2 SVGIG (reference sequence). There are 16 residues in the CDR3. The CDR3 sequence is CAWSVPQGRFYQPQHF. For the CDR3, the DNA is TGTGCCTGGAGTGTACCGCAAGGGAGGTTTTATCAGCCCCAGCATTTT.

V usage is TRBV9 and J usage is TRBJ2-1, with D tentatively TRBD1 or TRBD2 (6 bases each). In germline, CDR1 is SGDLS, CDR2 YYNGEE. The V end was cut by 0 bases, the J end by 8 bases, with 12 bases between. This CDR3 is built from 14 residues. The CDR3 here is CASSVEGGAYEQFF. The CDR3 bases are TGTGCCAGCAGCGTAGAGGGGGGAGCTTATGAGCAGTTCTTC.

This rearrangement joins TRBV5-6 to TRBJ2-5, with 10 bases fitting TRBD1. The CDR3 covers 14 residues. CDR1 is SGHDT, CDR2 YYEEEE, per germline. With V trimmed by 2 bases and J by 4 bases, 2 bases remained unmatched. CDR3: CASSFGQGGETQYF. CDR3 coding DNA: TGTGCCAGCAGCTTTGGACAGGGGGGAGAGACCCAGTACTTC.

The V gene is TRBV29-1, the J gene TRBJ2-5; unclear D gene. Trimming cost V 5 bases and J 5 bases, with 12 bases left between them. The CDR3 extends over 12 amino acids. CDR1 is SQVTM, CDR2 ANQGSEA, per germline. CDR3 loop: CSVSPGPETQYF. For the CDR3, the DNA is TGCAGCGTTTCCCCCGGGCCGGAGACCCAGTACTTC.

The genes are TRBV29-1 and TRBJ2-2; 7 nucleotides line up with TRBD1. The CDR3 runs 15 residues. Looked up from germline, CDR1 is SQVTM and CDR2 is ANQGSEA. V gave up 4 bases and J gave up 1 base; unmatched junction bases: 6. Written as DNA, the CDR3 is TGCAGCGTTGGGGGGACAGAGAAGAACACCGGGGAGCTGTTTTTT. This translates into CSVGGTEKNTGELFF.

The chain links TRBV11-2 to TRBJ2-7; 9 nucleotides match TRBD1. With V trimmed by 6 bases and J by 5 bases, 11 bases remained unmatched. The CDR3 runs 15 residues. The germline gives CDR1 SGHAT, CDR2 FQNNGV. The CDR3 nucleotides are TGTGCCAGCAGGTTAAGGCGGACAGGGGAGAACGAGCAGTACTTC. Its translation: CASRLRRTGENEQYF.

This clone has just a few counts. The CDR3 nucleotides read TGTGCCAGCAGTTACTCGATGGCGGGGGAGACCCAGTACTTC. Translated, it gives CASSYSMAGETQYF. V and J are TRBV6-6 and TRBJ2-5, with D perhaps matching TRBD2 (6 bases). There are 14 residues in the CDR3. From germline, CDR1 is MNHNY and CDR2 SVGAGI (reference sequence). V was shortened by 0 bases and J by 5 bases, with 10 bases between the two germline ends.

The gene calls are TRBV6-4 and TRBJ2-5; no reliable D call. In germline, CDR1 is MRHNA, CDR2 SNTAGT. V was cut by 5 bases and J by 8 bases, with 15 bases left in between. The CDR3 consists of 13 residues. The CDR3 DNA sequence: TGTGCCAGCAGTCAGGCCTTGGGCGCCACCCAGTACTTC. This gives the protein CASSQALGATQYF.